This T cell receptor beta chain was found in a study of blood T cells in healthy people across ages. Study conclusions and caveats: Estimated diversity, derived from one million T cells, was regarded as an underestimate.

In the case of this clonotype: The target antigen is unknown.

V lost 5 bases, J lost 0 bases, and 7 bases stayed unmatched. This CDR3 contains 15 residues. Germline values: CDR1 SGHAT, CDR2 FQNNGV. A J-beta primer mix and a sample-barcoded 5' primer were used in a second PCR of about 7 to 12 cycles. From the 5' RACE reads, TCRdb called clonotypes with MiXCR, one entry per CDR3 protein. Of approximately 800,000 distinct CDR3 sequences listed, around half are singletons. This TCR derives from a man older than 75 in good health. The sample was blood. The V gene is TRBV11-2, the J gene TRBJ2-7; 7 bases map to TRBD1. The CDR3 nucleotides read TGTGCCAGCAGCCCACGGCCAGGGGGCTCCTACGAGCAGTACTTC. It translates to CASSPRPGGSYEQYF.